Listed below are T cell receptor beta chains from one sample, sequenced in a study of blood T cell repertoires in COVID-19. TCRdb's copy holds only in-frame clones and misses some; the assay was immunoSEQ multiplex PCR. The sample lists tens of thousands of clones; approximately 80% were seen once. What was sequenced was peripheral blood. These receptors were obtained from a man aged 50-59 years with COVID-19, enrolled during active disease. CDR3s include the opening cysteine and the closing phenylalanine or tryptophan.

v_call cdr3_aa
TRBV11-2 CASSPTGGTNEKLFF
TRBV9 CASSATSTHGDTQYF
TRBV11-2 CASSFGQGPYGYTF
TRBV11-3 CASSRHNEQFF
TRBV5-4 CASSLGRSNYGYTF
TRBV5-4 CASSLGNPGQVLNYGYTF
TRBV5-1 CASSRDRVGTDTQYF
TRBV10-2 CASKARGDNTDTQYF
TRBV25-1 CASSDGTAADTQYF
TRBV9 CASSPTSGVPLEQYF
TRBV11-2 CASSPGGVVSPLHF
TRBV12-3/TRBV12-4 CASSLRDTEKLFF
TRBV13 CASSLTGRGNTIYF
TRBV5-1 CASSWGTGMRDTQYF
TRBV5-1 CASSRDSYEQYF
TRBV7-2 CASSSATSGGAAKNIQYF